This is a list of T cell receptor beta chains from one sample in a study of blood T cell repertoires in COVID-19. TCRdb keeps only in-frame clones here, not all; method: immunoSEQ multiplex PCR. Of approximately 220,000 clones in the sample, about nine tenths were seen once. The sample was PBMCs or T cells enriched from blood (not recorded which). Source of these receptors: a woman in her thirties with acute COVID-19. The CDR3 runs from the conserved cysteine through the conserved F or W. The D gene is left open where the match is weak. Size is stated for part of the rows, as once, few or many counts, or as a class when the clone is expanded.

clone_size	v_call	cdr3_length	d_call	j_call	cdr3_nt	cdr3_aa
NA	TRBV19	15	NA	TRBJ2-3	TGTGCCAGTAGTATTTCTCCCTCCGTGACAGATACGCAGTATTTT	CASSISPSVTDTQYF
NA	TRBV19	14	NA	TRBJ1-1	TGTGCCAGTAGCTCCTCGGGGGGAGGAACTGAAGCTTTCTTT	CASSSSGGGTEAFF
NA	TRBV19	15	NA	TRBJ1-3	TGTGCCAGTAGTACCCTACAGGTCTCTGGAAACACCATATATTTT	CASSTLQVSGNTIYF
NA	TRBV27	15	TRBD2	TRBJ2-3	TGTGCCAGCAGCGGACTAGCGGGGGGCACAGATACGCAGTATTTT	CASSGLAGGTDTQYF
NA	TRBV15	15	TRBD2	TRBJ2-3	TGTGCCACCAGCAGAGACGGGGGGTTCACAGATACGCAGTATTTT	CATSRDGGFTDTQYF
NA	TRBV19	15	TRBD1	TRBJ2-7	TGTGCCAGTAGTCCAGGACAGGGGGTGTGGGACGAGCAGTACTTC	CASSPGQGVWDEQYF
few	TRBV27	16	NA	TRBJ2-7	TGTGCCAGCAGTTTACGTATCGACAGGACATTATACGAGCAGTACTTC	CASSLRIDRTLYEQYF
NA	TRBV7-2	15	NA	TRBJ1-2	TGTGCCAGCAGCTTAGGGGTCCTTTTAGCCTATGGCTACACCTTC	CASSLGVLLAYGYTF
few	TRBV12-3/TRBV12-4	13	TRBD1	TRBJ1-2	TGTGCCAGCAGTCCCGGGACAGGGGAGGGCTACACCTTC	CASSPGTGEGYTF
NA	TRBV25-1	18	NA	TRBJ1-5	TGTGCCAGCAGTGAATCCTCCTGGACAGCCCATAGCAATCAGCCCCAGCATTTT	CASSESSWTAHSNQPQHF
NA	TRBV30	13	NA	TRBJ1-1	TGTGCCTGGGATCAGAGGAGGGATACTGAAGCTTTCTTT	CAWDQRRDTEAFF
NA	TRBV7-2	15	NA	TRBJ1-5	TGTGCCAGCAGCCCCACAGGAACCAAGGGGCAGCCCCAGCATTTT	CASSPTGTKGQPQHF
NA	TRBV27	13	TRBD1	TRBJ1-1	TGTGCCAGCAGTTGGGACAGGAACACTGAAGCTTTCTTT	CASSWDRNTEAFF
NA	TRBV21-1	15	NA	TRBJ2-5	TGTGCCAGCAGCAAATGGAGCGGGGGCCAAGAGACCCAGTACTTC	CASSKWSGGQETQYF
NA	TRBV5-1	15	TRBD1	TRBJ1-1	TGCGCCAGCAGCCCCGGACAGGGCGGAAACACTGAAGCTTTCTTT	CASSPGQGGNTEAFF
NA	TRBV19	17	TRBD1	TRBJ2-7	TGTGCCAGTAGTATGGGACAGGGACTTAATACCCCCTACGAGCAGTACTTC	CASSMGQGLNTPYEQYF
NA	TRBV29-1	14	TRBD2	TRBJ2-1	TGCAGCGGTCTCTCTAGCGGGGGGGCTCGGGAGCAGTTCTTC	CSGLSSGGAREQFF
NA	TRBV2	11	NA	TRBJ2-7	TGTGCCAGCTACGGGGGCTACGAGCAGTACTTC	CASYGGYEQYF
NA	TRBV25-1	12	TRBD1	TRBJ1-2	TGTGCCAGCAACACAGGGGTGAATGGCTACACCTTC	CASNTGVNGYTF
NA	TRBV6-5	15	NA	TRBJ2-5	TGTGCCAGCAGAGATGACAGACTGGCTGGAGAGACCCAGTACTTC	CASRDDRLAGETQYF
NA	TRBV4-1	19	NA	TRBJ1-5	TGCGCCAGCAGCCAAGGAGGAGGGGTGGGGGACTGGGGCAATCAGCCCCAGCATTTT	CASSQGGGVGDWGNQPQHF
NA	TRBV5-1	14	NA	TRBJ2-7	TGCGCCAGCAGCTTCGGGGGGCCGGAGGTGGAGCAGTACTTC	CASSFGGPEVEQYF
NA	TRBV11-2	13	NA	TRBJ2-7	TGTGCCAGCAGCTTAGAACGCGACTACGAGCAGTACTTC	CASSLERDYEQYF
once	TRBV12-3/TRBV12-4	13	NA	TRBJ2-7	TGTGCCAGCAGTCCTGCCTACCGCTACGAGCAGTACTTC	CASSPAYRYEQYF
NA	TRBV6-5	13	NA	TRBJ1-5	TGTGCCAGCTGGGGAGGGCCCCGTCAGCCCCAGCATTTT	CASWGGPRQPQHF
NA	TRBV7-9	17	TRBD2	TRBJ2-3	TGTGCCAGCAGCCCCACTCCTGGGACTAGCGGGAAACTTACGCAGTATTTT	CASSPTPGTSGKLTQYF
NA	TRBV4-1	16	TRBD1	TRBJ1-1	TGCGCCAGCAGCCAAGATTGGGGGGACAGGGCATTTGAAGCTTTCTTT	CASSQDWGDRAFEAFF
once	TRBV7-6	13	NA	TRBJ1-1	TGTGCCAGCAGCCAAACAGGGAACACTGAAGCTTTCTTT	CASSQTGNTEAFF
NA	TRBV7-8	14	NA	TRBJ2-2	TGTGCCAGCAGCTCACAGTCTGGAACCGGGGAGCTGTTTTTT	CASSSQSGTGELFF
NA	TRBV12-3/TRBV12-4	12	NA	TRBJ1-2	TGTGCCAGCAGTTTAAACGGCTATGGCTACACCTTC	CASSLNGYGYTF
few	TRBV6-1	13	NA	TRBJ1-5	TGTGCCAGCAGTGACCGTAGCAATCAGCCCCAGCATTTT	CASSDRSNQPQHF
NA	TRBV15	13	NA	TRBJ2-5	TGTGCCACCAGCACGGGGGAGAAGGAGACCCAGTACTTC	CATSTGEKETQYF
NA	TRBV25-1	14	TRBD1	TRBJ1-1	TGTGCCAGCAGTATCCACAGGGGTAACACTGAAGCTTTCTTT	CASSIHRGNTEAFF
NA	TRBV6-2/TRBV6-3	18	NA	TRBJ2-2	TGTGCCAGCAGTTATGTTGGAGGGGGCCCAGCACAGCCCGGGGAGCTGTTTTTT	CASSYVGGGPAQPGELFF
NA	TRBV2	15	TRBD1	TRBJ1-2	TGTGCCAGCAGGGCCCCGGGACAGGTGGGGGGAGGCTACACCTTC	CASRAPGQVGGGYTF
NA	TRBV5-1	13	NA	TRBJ1-3	TGCGCCAGCAGCTTGGCCGGTCAAAACACCATATATTTT	CASSLAGQNTIYF
NA	TRBV9	16	TRBD1	TRBJ1-3	TGTGCCAGCAGCTCCGGACAGGGACGCTCTGGAAACACCATATATTTT	CASSSGQGRSGNTIYF
NA	TRBV5-1	17	TRBD1	TRBJ2-7	TGCGCCAGCAGCTTTACAACTCGACAGGGGTCCACCTACGAGCAGTACTTC	CASSFTTRQGSTYEQYF
NA	TRBV27	11	NA	TRBJ1-2	TGTGCCAGCAGATTCGAGGGTGGCTACACCTTC	CASRFEGGYTF
NA	TRBV18	11	NA	TRBJ1-3	TGTGCCAGCCTATATGGAAACACCATATATTTT	CASLYGNTIYF
NA	TRBV5-1	14	TRBD1	TRBJ1-1	TGCGCCAGCAGCTTGACAGGGGTGAACACTGAAGCTTTCTTT	CASSLTGVNTEAFF
NA	TRBV7-2	14	NA	TRBJ1-2	TGTGCCAGCAGCCCAACCCGGACAGACTATGGCTACACCTTC	CASSPTRTDYGYTF
NA	TRBV7-8	15	NA	TRBJ1-5	TGTGCCAGCAGCTTAATTCCCGGGATGGGGCAGCCCCAGCATTTT	CASSLIPGMGQPQHF
NA	TRBV6-5	16	TRBD2	TRBJ2-1	TGTGCCAGCAGTTACTCCAGCGGGGGGACCCACAATGAGCAGTTCTTC	CASSYSSGGTHNEQFF
NA	TRBV7-9	16	TRBD1	TRBJ2-2	TGTGCCAGCAGGGTCGGGACAGCGAGTGGTACCGGGGAGCTGTTTTTT	CASRVGTASGTGELFF
NA	TRBV19	14	NA	TRBJ1-5	TGTGCCAGTAGTCTTTTGTCGGGGAATCAGCCCCAGCATTTT	CASSLLSGNQPQHF